These T cell receptor beta chains were read from a single sample in a study of blood T cell repertoires in COVID-19. Sequenced by immunoSEQ multiplex PCR; TCRdb stores in-frame clones only, minus some. This sample yields about 300,000 clones, of which roughly nine tenths are seen a single time; 2.9% belongs to the top ten. Sequenced material: PBMCs or T cells enriched from blood (not recorded which). The receptors originated from a woman aged 50 to 60 who had been exposed to COVID-19. The conserved cysteine and the conserved F or W are not part of the CDR3 here.

v_call	j_call	cdr3_aa
TRBV28	TRBJ1-3	ASRETGNSGNTIY
TRBV7-9	TRBJ1-4	ASSHRDRNEKLF
TRBV5-1	TRBJ1-4	ASSQDRQKLF
TRBV7-9	TRBJ1-1	ASSLDRINTEAF
TRBV9	TRBJ1-2	ASSGQGYYGYT
TRBV5-4	TRBJ1-2	ASSLLQDNYGYT
TRBV3-1/TRBV3-2	TRBJ2-1	ASSPRARSEQF
TRBV27	TRBJ1-1	ASSRGTGGTEAF
TRBV18	TRBJ1-5	ASSPGTGDVPQH
TRBV28	TRBJ1-5	ASRPGQDFFQPQH
TRBV2	TRBJ2-6	ASSQDSSGANVLT
TRBV11-2	TRBJ2-2	ASSLEPGWTGELF
TRBV5-1	TRBJ2-2	ASSLGAGTNTGELF
TRBV27	TRBJ2-3	ASSMGLAGGSSTDTQY
TRBV19	TRBJ2-7	ASSTSGGPSYEQY
TRBV7-9	TRBJ1-2	ASSTSDGALYT
TRBV5-1	TRBJ1-1	ASSTMGQTEAF
TRBV11-2	TRBJ2-5	ASRPGQGQETQY
TRBV6-4	TRBJ2-3	ASSDGETSGTDTQY